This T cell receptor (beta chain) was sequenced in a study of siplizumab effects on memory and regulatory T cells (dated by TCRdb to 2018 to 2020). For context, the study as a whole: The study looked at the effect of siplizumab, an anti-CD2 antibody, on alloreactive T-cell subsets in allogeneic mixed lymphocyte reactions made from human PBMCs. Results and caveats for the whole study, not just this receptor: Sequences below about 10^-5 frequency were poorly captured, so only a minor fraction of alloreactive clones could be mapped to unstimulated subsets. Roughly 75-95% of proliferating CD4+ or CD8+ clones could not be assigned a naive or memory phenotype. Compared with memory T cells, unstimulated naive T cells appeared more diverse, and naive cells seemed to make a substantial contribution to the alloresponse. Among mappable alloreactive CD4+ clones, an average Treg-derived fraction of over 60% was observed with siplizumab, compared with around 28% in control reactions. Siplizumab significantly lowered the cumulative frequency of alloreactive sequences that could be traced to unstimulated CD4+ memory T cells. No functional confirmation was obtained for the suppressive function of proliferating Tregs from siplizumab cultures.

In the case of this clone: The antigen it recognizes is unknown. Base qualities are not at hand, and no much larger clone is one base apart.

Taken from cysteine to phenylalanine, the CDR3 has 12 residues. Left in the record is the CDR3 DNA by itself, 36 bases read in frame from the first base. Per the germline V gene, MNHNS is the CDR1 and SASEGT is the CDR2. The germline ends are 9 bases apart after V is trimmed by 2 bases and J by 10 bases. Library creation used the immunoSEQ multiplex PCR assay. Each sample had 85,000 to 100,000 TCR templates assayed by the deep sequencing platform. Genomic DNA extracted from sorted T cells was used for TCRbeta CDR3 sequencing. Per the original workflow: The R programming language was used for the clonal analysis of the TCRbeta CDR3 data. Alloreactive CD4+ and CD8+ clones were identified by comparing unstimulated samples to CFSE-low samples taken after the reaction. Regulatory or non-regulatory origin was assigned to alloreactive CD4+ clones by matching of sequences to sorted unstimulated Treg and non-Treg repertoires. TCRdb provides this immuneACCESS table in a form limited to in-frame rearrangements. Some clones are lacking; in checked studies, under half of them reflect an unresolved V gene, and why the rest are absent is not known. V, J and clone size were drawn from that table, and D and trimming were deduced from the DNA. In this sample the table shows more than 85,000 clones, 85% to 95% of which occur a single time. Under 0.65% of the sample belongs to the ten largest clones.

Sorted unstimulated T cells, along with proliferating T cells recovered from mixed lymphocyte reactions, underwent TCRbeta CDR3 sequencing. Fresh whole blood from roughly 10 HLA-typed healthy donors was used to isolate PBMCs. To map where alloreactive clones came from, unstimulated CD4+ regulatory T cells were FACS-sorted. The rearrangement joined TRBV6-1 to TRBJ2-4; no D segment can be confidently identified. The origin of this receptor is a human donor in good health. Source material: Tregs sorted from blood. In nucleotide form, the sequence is TGTGCCAGCAGTGAACCCAGGATAATTCAGTACTTC. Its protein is CASSEPRIIQYF.